The next 18 T cell receptor beta chains were all read from a single sample in a study of vaccination and CD4 T cells after COVID-19. At the Johns Hopkins FTIC core, DNA taken from cultured CD4+ T cells was sequenced by way of the Oncomine TCR Beta short-read assay. TCRdb analysed the PCR reads with MiXCR anew, one entry per CDR3 protein. This sample has 15,000 or so distinct CDR3 sequences, with around 56% found just once. Treatment denoted: roughly ten-day PBMC culture with coronavirus spike peptide pools or control peptides (ViraFEST assay). Their target antigens are unknown. Source material: CD4+ T cells from blood, cultured in vitro. Receptor source: a human donor who had recovered from COVID-19.

J is TRBJ2-7 and V is TRBV6-1; D is undetermined. Per germline, CDR1 MNHNS and CDR2 SASEGT. Trimming stripped 7 bases from V and 9 bases from J, with 16 bases between. The CDR3 consists of 12 residues. The CDR3 sequence is CASTDPTRVQYF. CDR3 bases: TGTGCCAGCACCGATCCCACCCGCGTGCAGTACTTC.

This clonotype has a handful of counts. The genes are TRBV12-3 or TRBV12-4 and TRBJ1-6; D is unresolved. The CDR3 loop spans 11 amino acids. V was trimmed by 3 bases and J by 9 bases, leaving 3 bases between them. The CDR3 nucleotides read TGTGCCAGCAGTTTTATTTCACCCCTCCACTTT. This sequence encodes CASSFISPLHF.

This rearrangement joins TRBV19 to TRBJ1-3, with D hard to call. V gave up 6 bases and J gave up 1 base, with 10 bases separating them. This CDR3 has 14 residues. Germline V lookup: CDR1 LNHDA, CDR2 SQIVND (reference sequence). CDR3 in DNA: TGTGCCAGTAGACACCGGGGATCTGGAAACACCATATATTTT. It specifies CASRHRGSGNTIYF.

The CDR3 coding sequence is TGTGCCAGCAGCGTAATAGAGGATCAGCCCCAGCATTTT. Encoded protein: CASSVIEDQPQHF. The chain combines TRBV9 with TRBJ1-5; D is uncertain. Germline V gives CDR1 SGDLS, CDR2 YYNGEE. Trimming stripped 1 base from V and 5 bases from J, with 7 bases between. The CDR3 runs 13 residues.

A few counts support this clonotype. CDR3 nucleotide sequence: TGTGCCACCAGCAGTGCACAGGGGGCGGAGAACACCGGGGAGCTGTTTTTT. The encoded protein is CATSSAQGAENTGELFF. The chain is built from TRBV15 and TRBJ2-2; TRBD1 matches at 9 bases. V lost 3 bases, J lost 1 base, and 6 bases stayed unmatched. CDR3 length: 17 residues. Germline lookup yields CDR1 LNHNV and CDR2 YYDKDF (reference sequence). The variable domain in full, completed from reference TRBV15 and TRBJ2-2, reads DAMVIQNPRYQVTQFGKPVTLSCSQTLNHNVMYWYQQKSSQAPKLLFHYYDKDFNNEADTPDNFQSRRPNTSFCFLDIRSPGLGDTAMYLCATSSAQGAENTGELFFGEGSRLTVL.

The chain recombines TRBV20-1 with TRBJ2-5; the match to TRBD2 covers 9 bases. This CDR3 comprises 14 residues. Trimming at V came to 2 bases and at J to 3 bases, leaving 4 bases not matched to a gene. CDR1 is DFQATT and CDR2 is SNEGSKA in the germline V gene (reference sequence). The CDR3 loop reads CSARSPSGEETQYF. The CDR3 DNA reads as TGCAGTGCTAGAAGTCCTAGCGGGGAAGAGACCCAGTACTTC.

There are a few counts of this clonotype. The chain links TRBV5-4 to TRBJ1-1; D remains unclear. CDR1 and CDR2 from the germline V gene are SGHNT and YYREEE (reference sequence). V lost 0 bases, J lost 7 bases, and 13 bases lay in between. This CDR3 spans 14 amino acids. The CDR3 coding sequence is TGTGCCAGCAGCTTGGGTGTCCCATCGATTGAAGCTTTCTTT. It yields the protein CASSLGVPSIEAFF.

V gene TRBV7-6 combines with J gene TRBJ1-2, with D perhaps TRBD1 (5 bases). Germline CDR1 SGHVS, CDR2 FNYEAQ. CDR3 length: 13 residues. V lost 5 bases, J lost 4 bases, and 11 bases lay in between. DNA of the CDR3: TGTGCCAGCAGCCCGCAGGGAGGCTATGGCTACACCTTC. Protein sequence: CASSPQGGYGYTF. The whole variable domain, filled in from reference TRBV7-6 and TRBJ1-2, reads GAGVSQSPRYKVTKRGQDVALRCDPISGHVSLYWYRQALGQGPEFLTYFNYEAQQDKSGLPNDRFSAERPEGSISTLTIQRTEQRDSAMYRCASSPQGGYGYTFGSGTRLTVV.

This chain links TRBV20-1 with TRBJ2-3; D might be TRBD2 (5 bases). Germline loops: CDR1 DFQATT, CDR2 SNEGSKA (reference sequence). The CDR3 has 14 amino acids. Trimming removed 1 base from V and 5 bases from J, with 13 bases in between. DNA of the CDR3: TGCAGTGCTAGAGGGCTTAATGGAGGAGATACGCAGTATTTT. As protein: CSARGLNGGDTQYF.

This clonotype has more than one count but fewer than ten. This chain uses TRBV29-1 with TRBJ1-1; D uncertain. This CDR3 is built from 13 residues. Trimming left V 4 bases short and J 3 bases short, with 12 bases between. Germline V gene data show CDR1 as SQVTM and CDR2 as ANQGSEA. CDR3 sequence: CSVAAADYTEAFF. In nucleotides, the CDR3 is TGCAGCGTTGCGGCCGCAGATTACACTGAAGCTTTCTTT.

The chain has TRBV2 and TRBJ1-1, with D maybe TRBD1 (6 bases). Trimming pared 8 bases from V and 1 base from J, leaving 14 bases between. This CDR3 region has 14 residues. In germline, CDR1 is SNHLY, CDR2 FYNNEI. The CDR3 region is CASAYRTENTEAFF. The CDR3 DNA sequence: TGTGCCAGCGCGTACCGGACAGAGAACACTGAAGCTTTCTTT.

The chain employs TRBV11-2 and TRBJ1-2, with D unresolved. The germline V gene has CDR1 SGHAT and CDR2 FQNNGV. Trimming left V 0 bases short and J 8 bases short, with 10 bases between. This CDR3 has 13 residues. The CDR3 DNA reads as TGTGCCAGCAGCTTAGAGGGAGGGTGGGGCTACACCTTC. Encoded protein: CASSLEGGWGYTF.

The rearrangement links TRBV11-3 to TRBJ2-5; unclear D gene. The CDR3 is 13 residues long. From germline, CDR1 is SGHNT and CDR2 YENEEA. V lost 5 bases to trimming and J lost 4 bases, with 11 bases between them. The DNA of the CDR3 is TGTGCCAGCAGCGCCTCACAGTTAGAGACCCAGTACTTC. As protein: CASSASQLETQYF.

J is TRBJ1-1 and V is TRBV20-1; D is undetermined. The CDR3 is made up of 14 amino acids. Germline CDR1 reads DFQATT; CDR2 reads SNEGSKA (reference sequence). With 0 bases removed from V and 1 base from J, the gap between germline ends came to 9 bases. This chain's CDR3 is CSAREEGSNTEAFF. DNA for the CDR3: TGCAGTGCTAGAGAGGAGGGCTCGAACACTGAAGCTTTCTTT.

J is TRBJ2-3 and V is TRBV6-1; D unclear. The CDR3 is made up of 19 amino acids. Germline CDR1 is MNHNS and CDR2 is SASEGT. The V end lost 5 bases, the J end lost 1 base, and 25 bases lay between the germline ends. Here the CDR3 reads CASSPNPARRRWGTDTQYF. The CDR3 DNA reads as TGTGCCAGCAGTCCCAACCCAGCCCGGCGGCGATGGGGCACAGATACGCAGTATTTT.

The V gene is TRBV25-1, the J gene TRBJ1-1; D is perhaps TRBD1 (5 bases). The CDR3 totals 13 residues. Trimming took off 8 bases at V and 3 bases at J, with 13 bases between the two ends. CDR1 MGHDK and CDR2 SYGVNS come from the germline V gene. The CDR3 loop reads CASRSIRDTEAFF. CDR3 DNA: TGTGCCAGCCGAAGCATCAGGGACACTGAAGCTTTCTTT.

The chain couples TRBV2 to TRBJ1-5; D is perhaps TRBD1 (5 bases). V was shortened by 2 bases and J by 7 bases, with 15 bases between the two germline ends. The CDR3 spans 15 residues. The germline V gene encodes CDR1 SNHLY and CDR2 FYNNEI. CDR3 coding DNA: TGTGCCAGCAGTGAATTTGTAAGGGGCGGACAGCCCCAGCATTTT. It specifies CASSEFVRGGQPQHF.

CDR3 nucleotide sequence: TGCAGTGCTAGCAATCCCGACAGGGCTGGCTACACCTTC. Encoded protein: CSASNPDRAGYTF. The chain couples TRBV20-1 to TRBJ1-2; TRBD1 matches at 7 bases. Germline V lookup: CDR1 DFQATT, CDR2 SNEGSKA (reference sequence). V was pared by 3 bases and J by 7 bases, with 8 bases of the junction left unmatched. The CDR3 consists of 13 residues.